This T cell receptor (beta chain) was observed in a study of T cell responses to AZD1222 COVID-19 vaccine. The protocol was immunoSEQ multiplex PCR, while the TCRdb copy is restricted to in-frame clones and leaves out a portion. The profile shows some 30,000 clones, 85% to 90% of them singletons. V shed 3 bases, J shed 1 base, and the junction held 4 bases outside the gene matches. Looked up from germline, CDR1 is SQVTM and CDR2 is ANQGSEA. This CDR3 comprises 14 residues. This TCR derives from an adult who received the AZD1222 COVID-19 vaccine. The starting material was peripheral blood, obtained 28 days after the second AZD1222 dose. The genes are TRBV29-1 and TRBJ1-2; TRBD1 aligns across 8 bases. The CDR3 reads CSVDQGAVNYGYTF. For the CDR3, the DNA is TGCAGCGTTGATCAGGGGGCGGTTAACTATGGCTACACCTTC.